This T cell receptor beta chain is drawn from a study of radiation and T cells in renal cell carcinoma (dated by TCRdb to 2020 to 2021). General notes on the study: Samples came from a clinical trial, in which primary renal cell carcinomas received 15 Gy stereotactic body radiation therapy followed by nephrectomy 4 weeks later. Across all 53 samples, several million unique CDR3 nucleotide sequences, encoding 2.5 million to 3 million unique CDR3 amino acid sequences, were identified. In total, fewer than 55 samples, comprising around 26 tumors and some 27 peripheral blood samples, were subjected to TCR beta sequencing.

Taken with the paper, the label for time point translates to: baseline pretreatment blood. According to the study, the label for this sample's treatment or condition signals: 15 Gy SBRT to primary tumor, nephrectomy 4 weeks later. To follow tumor-enriched clonotypes, peripheral blood was collected serially from radiation-treated patients at baseline and again at 2 weeks and 4 weeks after SBRT. Every patient had renal cell carcinoma of clear cell pathology. Genomic DNA for TCR sequencing was prepared using the QIAamp DNA Blood Mini Kit (Qiagen). The analyses included only samples that passed all quality control checks. Reading the germline V gene (reference sequence) gives CDR1 LNHDA and CDR2 SQIVND. The CDR3 holds 14 amino acids from the cysteine to the phenylalanine. The kept DNA is CDR3 alone, 42 bases in frame from the first base. Trimming removed 3 bases from V and 5 bases from J; the gene matches leave 6 bases unexplained.

TCR beta libraries were generated from genomic DNA with the immunoSEQ kit, following the manufacturer's recommendations. To prepare the libraries, a first multiplex PCR with proprietary primers was run, followed by a second PCR that added unique barcodes, and a bead cleanup was done after each round. Each sample batch included a kit-provided positive control reaction and a negative control reaction. The final libraries underwent checking on an Agilent 4200 TapeStation D1000 ScreenTape, volumetric pooling, and quantification by qPCR. Sequencing was performed on an Illumina NextSeq500 with a MidOutput 150-cycle cartridge, and 156 Read1 and 15 Index1 cycles were run with kit custom primers. The pooled library was loaded at about 0.93 pM with approximately 20% PhiX control spiked in. In the authors' own workflow: Vendor-processed data were analyzed in R, with a clonotype defined as all T cells sharing the same CDR3 nucleotide sequence. In the clone abundance analyses, frequencies in each sample were normalized to that sample's 10,000 most abundant clones. Before analysis, public T cell clones were removed, and these numbered fewer than six per sample on average. Tumor-enriched and baseline blood-enriched clonotypes were defined by at least a 32-fold difference in abundance between compartments. A beta-binomial differential abundance model was used to identify clonotypes that were expanded or contracted between blood time points. The Baroni-Urbani and Buser coefficient was used to measure tumor-blood repertoire similarity, and groups were compared with two-tailed Wilcoxon tests in R. This immuneACCESS table, as held by TCRdb, lists in-frame sequences with V and J called but not all clones. Of the missing ones, under half trace to an unresolved V gene in checked studies; the others have no known cause. V, J and clone size derive from that table, while D and trimming were established from the DNA sequence. The sample table shows roughly 120,000 clones, and about four fifths are seen once. 3% of the sample belongs to the ten largest clones.

This clone was seen a single time. Its antigen specificity is not known. Base quality data are lacking; no much larger clone is found one base away. Results the study describes overall, beyond this receptor: Tracking of blood repertoire dynamics stopped at around 4 weeks after treatment, with no follow-up past that point. Because the trial had a single-armed design, the trial could not examine how radiation dose or scheduling affected the TCR repertoire. Because pretreatment tumor biopsies were not available, the study could not determine whether clonotypes were already present within the tumor at baseline. An increase in top tumor clonotypes in blood was observed from baseline to 2 weeks post-radiation, followed by contraction by 4 weeks, which was taken to suggest transient expansion of tumor-resident clones.

This receptor chain uses TRBV19 and TRBJ1-1; the central 7 bases match TRBD1. This sequence was found in a woman aged 55-69 years with renal cell carcinoma. The material sequenced was blood, taken from a patient whose treatment included radiotherapy and nephrectomy. The CDR3 region reads CASSIVTGRTEAFF. The nucleotide sequence reads TGTGCCAGTAGTATTGTGACAGGGAGGACTGAAGCTTTCTTT.